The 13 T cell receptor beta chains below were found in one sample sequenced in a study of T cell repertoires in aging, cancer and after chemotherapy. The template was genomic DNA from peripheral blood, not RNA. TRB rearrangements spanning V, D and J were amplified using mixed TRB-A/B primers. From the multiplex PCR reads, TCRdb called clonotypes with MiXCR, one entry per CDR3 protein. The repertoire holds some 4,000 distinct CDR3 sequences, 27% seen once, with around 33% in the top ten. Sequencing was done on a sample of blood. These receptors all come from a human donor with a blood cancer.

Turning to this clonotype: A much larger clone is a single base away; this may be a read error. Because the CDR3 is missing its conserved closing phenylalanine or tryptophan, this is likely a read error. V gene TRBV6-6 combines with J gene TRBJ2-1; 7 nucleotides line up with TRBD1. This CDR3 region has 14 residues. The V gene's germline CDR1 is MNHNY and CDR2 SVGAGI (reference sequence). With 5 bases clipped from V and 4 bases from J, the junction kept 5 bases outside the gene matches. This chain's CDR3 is CASSTWGQYNEQFL. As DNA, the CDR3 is TGTGCCAGCAGTACTTGGGGACAGTACAATGAGCAGTTCTTG.

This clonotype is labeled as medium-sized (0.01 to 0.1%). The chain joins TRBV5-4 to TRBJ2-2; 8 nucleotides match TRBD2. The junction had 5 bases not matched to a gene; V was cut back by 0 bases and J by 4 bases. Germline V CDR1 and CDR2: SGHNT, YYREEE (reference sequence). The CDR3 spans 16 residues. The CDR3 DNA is TGTGCCAGCAGCTTGGAGCCTAGCGGGTTCACCGGGGAGCTGTTTTTT. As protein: CASSLEPSGFTGELFF.

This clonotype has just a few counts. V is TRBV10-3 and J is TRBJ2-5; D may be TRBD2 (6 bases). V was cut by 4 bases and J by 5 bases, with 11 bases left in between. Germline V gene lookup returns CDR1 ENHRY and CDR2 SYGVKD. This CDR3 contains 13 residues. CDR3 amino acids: CAISVASEETQYF. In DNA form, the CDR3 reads TGTGCCATCAGTGTGGCTAGCGAGGAGACCCAGTACTTC.

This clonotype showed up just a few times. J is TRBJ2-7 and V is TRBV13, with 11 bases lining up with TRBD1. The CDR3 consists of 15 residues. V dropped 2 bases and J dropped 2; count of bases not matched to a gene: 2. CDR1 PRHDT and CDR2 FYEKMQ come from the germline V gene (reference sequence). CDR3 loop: CASSLRDRGAYEQYF. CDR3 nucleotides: TGTGCCAGCAGCTTACGGGACAGGGGGGCCTACGAGCAGTACTTC.

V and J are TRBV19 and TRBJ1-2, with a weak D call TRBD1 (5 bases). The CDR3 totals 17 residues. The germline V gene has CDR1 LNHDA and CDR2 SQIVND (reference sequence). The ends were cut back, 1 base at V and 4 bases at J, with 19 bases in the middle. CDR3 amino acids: CASSIGSRANEGYGYTF. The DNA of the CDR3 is TGTGCCAGTAGTATAGGAAGCAGGGCGAATGAAGGCTATGGCTACACCTTC. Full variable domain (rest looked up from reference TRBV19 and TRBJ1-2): DGGITQSPKYLFRKEGQNVTLSCEQNLNHDAMYWYRQDPGQGLRLIYYSQIVNDFQKGDIAEGYSVSREKKESFPLTVTSAQKNPTAFYLCASSIGSRANEGYGYTFGSGTRLTVV.

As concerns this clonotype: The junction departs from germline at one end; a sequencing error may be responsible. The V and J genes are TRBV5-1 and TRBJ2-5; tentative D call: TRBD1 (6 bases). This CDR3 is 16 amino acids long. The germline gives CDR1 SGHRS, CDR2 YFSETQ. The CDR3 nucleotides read TGCGTCAGCAGCTTTAACCCGGGACAAGACCCAGAGACCCAGTACTTC. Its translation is CVSSFNPGQDPETQYF.

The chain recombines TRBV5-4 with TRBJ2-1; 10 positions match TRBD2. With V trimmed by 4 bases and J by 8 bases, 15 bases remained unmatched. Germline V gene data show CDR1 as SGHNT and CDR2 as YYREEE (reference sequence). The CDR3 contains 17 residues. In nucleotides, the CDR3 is TGTGCCAGCAGCCATTCGGCTAGCGGGAGTTTCGGGGATGAGCAGTTCTTC. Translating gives CASSHSASGSFGDEQFF. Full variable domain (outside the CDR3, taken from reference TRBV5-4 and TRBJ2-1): ETGVTQSPTHLIKTRGQQVTLRCSSQSGHNTVSWYQQALGQGPQFIFQYYREEENGRGNFPPRFSGLQFPNYSSELNVNALELDDSALYLCASSHSASGSFGDEQFFGPGTRLTVL.

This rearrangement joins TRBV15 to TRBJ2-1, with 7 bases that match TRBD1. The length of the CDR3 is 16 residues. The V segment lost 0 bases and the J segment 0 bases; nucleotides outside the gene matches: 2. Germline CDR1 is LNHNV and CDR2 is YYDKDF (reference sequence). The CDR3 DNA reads TGTGCCACCAGCAGAGACCGGGACAGCTCCTACAATGAGCAGTTCTTC. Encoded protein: CATSRDRDSSYNEQFF.

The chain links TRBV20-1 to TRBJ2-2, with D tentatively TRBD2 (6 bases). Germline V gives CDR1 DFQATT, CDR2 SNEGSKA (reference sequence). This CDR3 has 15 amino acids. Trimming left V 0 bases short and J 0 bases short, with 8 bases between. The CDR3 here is CSARDSGANTGELFF. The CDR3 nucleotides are TGCAGTGCTAGAGATTCGGGGGCGAACACCGGGGAGCTGTTTTTT.

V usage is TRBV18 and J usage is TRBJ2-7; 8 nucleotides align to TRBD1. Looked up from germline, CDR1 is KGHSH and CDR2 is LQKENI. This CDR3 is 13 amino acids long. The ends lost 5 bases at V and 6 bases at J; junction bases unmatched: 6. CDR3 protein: CASSEDRVGEQYF. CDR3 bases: TGTGCCAGCTCAGAGGACAGGGTAGGCGAGCAGTACTTC.

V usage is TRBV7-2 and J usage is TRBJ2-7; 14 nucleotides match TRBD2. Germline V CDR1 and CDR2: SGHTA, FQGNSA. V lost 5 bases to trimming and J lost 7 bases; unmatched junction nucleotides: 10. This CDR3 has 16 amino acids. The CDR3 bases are TGTGCCAGCAGCACCCGATCGGGACTAGCGGGAGTTGAGCAGTACTTC. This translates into CASSTRSGLAGVEQYF.

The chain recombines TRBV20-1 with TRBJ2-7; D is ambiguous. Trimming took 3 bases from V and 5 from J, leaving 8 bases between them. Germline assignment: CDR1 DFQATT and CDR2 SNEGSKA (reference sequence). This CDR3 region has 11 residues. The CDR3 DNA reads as TGCAGTGCTAGCGCTACCGACGAGCAGTACTTC. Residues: CSASATDEQYF.

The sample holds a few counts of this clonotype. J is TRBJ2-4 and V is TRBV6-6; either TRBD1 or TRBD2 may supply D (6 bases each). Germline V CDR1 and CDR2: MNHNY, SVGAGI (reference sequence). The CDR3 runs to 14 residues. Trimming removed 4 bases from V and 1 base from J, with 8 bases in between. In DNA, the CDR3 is TGTGCCAGCAGTTTAGGGGGGGCCAAAAACATTCAGTACTTC. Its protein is CASSLGGAKNIQYF.